This passage covers 16 T cell receptor beta chains from one sample sequenced in a study of response to subunit inactivated influenza vaccine. TCRdb processed the RT-PCR reads anew with MiXCR; each CDR3 protein has one entry. This table holds 650,000 to 800,000 distinct CDR3 sequences, 15% to 20% found once. Sequenced here: PBMCs from blood, sampled approximately 5 days after vaccination. The source of these receptors is a man over 45 who received an inactivated influenza vaccine.

This clonotype has just a few counts. The chain uses TRBV6-1 and TRBJ2-3, with D possibly called TRBD1 or TRBD2 (5 bases each). This CDR3 is 15 amino acids long. In germline, CDR1 is MNHNS, CDR2 SASEGT. V was cut by 3 bases and J by 0 bases, with 10 bases left in between. As DNA, the CDR3 is TGTGCCAGCAGTGAGAGGGGCCAAAGCACAGATACGCAGTATTTT. It specifies CASSERGQSTDTQYF.

This clonotype was counted only a few times. This sequence joins TRBV13 and TRBJ2-7; no reliable D call. Per the germline V gene, CDR1 is PRHDT and CDR2 is FYEKMQ (reference sequence). V lost 5 bases, J lost 3 bases, and 11 bases lay in between. This CDR3 spans 13 amino acids. CDR3 sequence: CASSTGLYYEQYF. The CDR3 region has the DNA TGTGCCAGCAGCACCGGGTTGTACTACGAGCAGTACTTC.

This chain uses TRBV9 with TRBJ2-3, with TRBD2 matching 11 bases. The germline gives CDR1 SGDLS, CDR2 YYNGEE. The CDR3 contains 17 residues. The V segment lost 1 base and the J segment 3 bases; nucleotides outside the gene matches: 7. The CDR3: CASSVTLAGAVTDTQYF. CDR3 DNA sequence: TGTGCCAGCAGCGTAACACTAGCGGGAGCGGTGACAGATACGCAGTATTTT.

The rearrangement links TRBV12-3 or TRBV12-4 to TRBJ1-2; 7 bases match TRBD1. Trimming took 5 bases from V and 4 from J; bases not matched to a gene: 7. The CDR3 is 14 amino acids. The CDR3 loop is CASSMDRSIYGYTF. CDR3 bases: TGTGCCAGCAGTATGGACAGGTCTATCTATGGCTACACCTTC.

V gene TRBV12-3 or TRBV12-4 combines with J gene TRBJ2-1; 10 bases are a match to TRBD2. The V and J ends lost 3 bases and 10 bases, in that order; junction bases with no gene match: 6. There are 14 residues in the CDR3. CDR3 nucleotides: TGTGCCAGCAGTTTTAGTCGTAGCGGGGGGGAGCAGTTCTTC. This codes for CASSFSRSGGEQFF.

This clonotype showed up just a few times. The chain combines TRBV28 with TRBJ2-3; no clear D gene. Trimming pared 1 base from V and 1 base from J, leaving 6 bases between. Germline CDR1 reads MDHEN; CDR2 reads SYDVKM. This CDR3 has 14 amino acids. CDR3 DNA sequence: TGTGCCAGCAGTTTATCAGCCCGCACAGATACGCAGTATTTT. Translation gives CASSLSARTDTQYF.

The rearrangement joins TRBV4-2 to TRBJ2-3, with D unresolved. The CDR3 runs to 14 residues. Trimming took 1 base from V and 2 from J, leaving 7 bases between them. Germline lookup yields CDR1 LGHNA and CDR2 YNFKEQ. Here the CDR3 DNA reads TGTGCCAGCAGCCAAGCAGTTGTCACAGATACGCAGTATTTT. This translates into CASSQAVVTDTQYF.

The chain is built from TRBV7-9 and TRBJ1-1; possible D gene TRBD1, 6 bases. Per germline, CDR1 SEHNR and CDR2 FQNEAQ (reference sequence). The CDR3 runs 12 residues. Trimming took 5 bases from V and 6 from J, leaving 10 bases between them. The CDR3 reads CASSAQGSEAFF. The CDR3 nucleotides read TGTGCCAGCAGCGCACAGGGTTCTGAAGCTTTCTTT. Looking up the rest from reference TRBV7-9 and TRBJ1-1 gives the full variable domain: DTGVSQNPRHKITKRGQNVTFRCDPISEHNRLYWYRQTLGQGPEFLTYFQNEAQLEKSRLLSDRFSAERPKGSFSTLEIQRTEQGDSAMYLCASSAQGSEAFFGQGTRLTVV.

The chain uses TRBV29-1 and TRBJ2-2; perhaps TRBD2 as D (5 bases). CDR1 is SQVTM and CDR2 is ANQGSEA in the germline V gene. The CDR3 length is 13 residues. Between the trimmed V and J ends, which lost 3 bases and 4 bases, there was a span of 9 bases. CDR3 region: CSVEEVGTGELFF. As DNA, the CDR3 is TGCAGCGTTGAGGAGGTTGGCACCGGGGAGCTGTTTTTT.

This clonotype was picked up a small number of times. The V call is TRBV7-2, the J call TRBJ2-3; 7 nucleotides agree with TRBD1. The CDR3 contains 14 residues. Trimming cost V 0 bases and J 5 bases; bases outside gene matches: 2. The germline V gene encodes CDR1 SGHTA and CDR2 FQGNSA. For the CDR3, the DNA is TGTGCCAGCAGCTTAGCGACAGGGTTAGATACGCAGTATTTT. Translating gives CASSLATGLDTQYF.

The table lists this clonotype with a few counts. V usage is TRBV15 and J usage is TRBJ2-1; possible D gene TRBD1, 5 bases. Germline values: CDR1 LNHNV, CDR2 YYDKDF (reference sequence). With 0 bases removed from V and 6 bases from J, the gap between germline ends came to 15 bases. The CDR3 loop spans 16 amino acids. Here the CDR3 reads CATSRDNGKGSNEQFF. CDR3 nucleotide sequence: TGTGCCACCAGCAGAGATAACGGAAAGGGGTCCAATGAGCAGTTCTTC.

The chain uses TRBV5-5 and TRBJ2-7, with TRBD1 as a possible D gene (6 bases). The germline gives CDR1 SGHKS, CDR2 YYEKEE (reference sequence). The CDR3 sequence is 14 residues long. Trimming left V 4 bases short and J 1 base short, with 12 bases between. The CDR3 DNA sequence: TGTGCCAGCAGCCCGGACAGCAATTCCTACGAGCAGTACTTC. Its translation is CASSPDSNSYEQYF.

V usage is TRBV24-1 and J usage is TRBJ1-5, with a weak D call TRBD1 (5 bases). Germline lookup yields CDR1 KGHDR and CDR2 SFDVKD. This CDR3 has 15 residues. The germline V and J ends were trimmed by 7 bases and 4 bases, with 16 bases remaining between them. CDR3 region: CATSSGGRANQPQHF. CDR3 DNA sequence: TGTGCCACCAGCTCCGGAGGCAGGGCGAATCAGCCCCAGCATTTT.

This clonotype was counted a few times. The chain combines TRBV7-7 with TRBJ1-5, with 9 bases lining up with TRBD1. The V and J ends lost 5 bases and 7 bases, in that order; junction bases with no gene match: 15. Germline V gene lookup returns CDR1 SSHAT and CDR2 FNYEAQ (reference sequence). The CDR3 runs to 17 residues. CDR3 in DNA: TGTGCCAGCAGCCCCCCCGAGGGGGACAGGGATGAACAGCCCCAGCATTTT. This codes for CASSPPEGDRDEQPQHF.

The chain links TRBV20-1 to TRBJ2-3; 10 nucleotides align to TRBD2. The J segment lost 5 bases and the V segment lost 2 bases, leaving 7 bases of the junction unmatched. CDR3 length: 15 amino acids. CDR1 is DFQATT and CDR2 is SNEGSKA in the germline V gene (reference sequence). The CDR3 sequence: CSARKTSGRQDTQYF. The CDR3, as DNA: TGCAGTGCTAGAAAGACTAGCGGGCGTCAAGATACGCAGTATTTT.

This clonotype was observed a few times. V gene TRBV29-1 combines with J gene TRBJ2-7, with D possibly matching TRBD2 (5 bases). Germline CDR1 is SQVTM and CDR2 is ANQGSEA. The CDR3 length is 14 residues. Trimming left V 4 bases short and J 0 bases short, with 13 bases between. CDR3 sequence: CSVVRGKSSYEQYF. The CDR3 nucleotides read TGCAGCGTTGTTCGGGGAAAGAGCTCCTACGAGCAGTACTTC.